This T cell receptor beta chain was identified during a study of cytomegalovirus exposure and HLA in healthy donors. The CDR3 extends over 16 amino acids. V was pared by 6 bases and J by 1 base, with 8 bases of the junction left unmatched. Germline V gene sequence: CDR1 MGHRA, CDR2 YSYEKL. It was with 60 Vbeta and 13 Jbeta primers that the PCR ran. The repertoire was sequenced with immunoSEQ multiplex PCR; TCRdb's copy has only in-frame clones and lacks some. The data contain 170,000 or so clones, under 90% of them seen just once; the ten biggest clones take up 4.8%. General study points: High sensitivity and specificity were reportedly achieved when the classifier diagnosed cytomegalovirus status. Segments of the TCR beta V type were, in most cases, productive about 90% or about 30% of the time in an earlier analysis. By a later analysis, the bulk of CMV-associated TCR beta chains appeared HLA-restricted.

About this clone: As yet, its antigen is unknown.

Sequenced sample: PBMCs. This TCR came from a young man in good health and CMV-seronegative. The chain is built from TRBV4-1 and TRBJ2-3, with 9 bases identical to TRBD1. In DNA form, the CDR3 reads TGCGCCAGCAGACTACCCGGGGACAGGGGCACAGATACGCAGTATTTT. Translated, it gives CASRLPGDRGTDTQYF.